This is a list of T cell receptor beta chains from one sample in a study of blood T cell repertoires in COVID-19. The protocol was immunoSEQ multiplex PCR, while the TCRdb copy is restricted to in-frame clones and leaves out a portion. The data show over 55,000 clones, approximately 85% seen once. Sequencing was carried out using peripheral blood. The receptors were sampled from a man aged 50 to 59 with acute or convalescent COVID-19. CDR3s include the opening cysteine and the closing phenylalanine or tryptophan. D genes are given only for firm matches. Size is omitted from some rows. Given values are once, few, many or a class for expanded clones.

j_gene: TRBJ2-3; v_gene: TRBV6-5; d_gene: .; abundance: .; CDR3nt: TGTGCCAGAAGAGCAGGGATCACAGATACGCAGTATTTT; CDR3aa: CARRAGITDTQYF
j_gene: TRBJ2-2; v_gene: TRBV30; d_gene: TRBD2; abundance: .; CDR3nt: TGTGCCTGGAGTGGTTTCGAACCACTAGCGGACACCGGGGAGCTGTTTTTT; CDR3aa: CAWSGFEPLADTGELFF
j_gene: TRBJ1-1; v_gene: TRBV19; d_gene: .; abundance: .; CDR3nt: TGTGCCAGTAGTATAGGGGGCGTACGCACTGAAGCTTTCTTT; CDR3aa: CASSIGGVRTEAFF
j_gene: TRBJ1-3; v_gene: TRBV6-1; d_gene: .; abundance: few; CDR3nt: TGTGCCAGCAGTGGCACCGTACAGGACTCTGGAAACACCATATATTTT; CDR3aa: CASSGTVQDSGNTIYF
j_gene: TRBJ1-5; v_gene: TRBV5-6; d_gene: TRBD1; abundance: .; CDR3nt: TGTGCCAGCAGCTCGCTCCGGGACAGGGAGGTTCAGCCCCAGCATTTT; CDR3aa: CASSSLRDREVQPQHF
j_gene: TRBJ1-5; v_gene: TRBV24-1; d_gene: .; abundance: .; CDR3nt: TGTGCCACCAGTGATAACAGTTGGGAGCCCCAGCATTTT; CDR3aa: CATSDNSWEPQHF
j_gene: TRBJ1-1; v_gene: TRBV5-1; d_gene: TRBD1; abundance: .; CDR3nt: TGCGCCAGCAGACGGACAGGGGGCATGAACACTGAAGCTTTCTTT; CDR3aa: CASRRTGGMNTEAFF
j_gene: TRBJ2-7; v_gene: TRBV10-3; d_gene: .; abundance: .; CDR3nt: TGTGCCATCAGTGAGTCTCGGGTCCCCTACGAGCAGTACTTC; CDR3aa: CAISESRVPYEQYF
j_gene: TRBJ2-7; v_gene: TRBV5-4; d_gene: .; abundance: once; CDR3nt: TGTGCCAGCAGCTTACCCTTGGGGCCAAGCTCCTACGAGCAGTACTTC; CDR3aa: CASSLPLGPSSYEQYF
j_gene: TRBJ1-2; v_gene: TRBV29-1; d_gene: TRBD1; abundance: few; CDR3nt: TGCAGCGTGAGGGACAGTTTCTATGGCTACACCTTC; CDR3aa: CSVRDSFYGYTF
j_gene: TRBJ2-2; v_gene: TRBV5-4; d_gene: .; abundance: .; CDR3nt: TGTGCCAGCAGCTTGCCTAGCTTAGGAGGGGGGGAGCTGTTTTTT; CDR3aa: CASSLPSLGGGELFF
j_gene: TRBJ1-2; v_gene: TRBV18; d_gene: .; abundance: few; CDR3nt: TGTGCCAGCTCAGCCGGGACACCGTCTGAGGCCTTC; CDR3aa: CASSAGTPSEAF
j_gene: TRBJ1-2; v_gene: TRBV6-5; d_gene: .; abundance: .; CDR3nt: TGTGCCAGCAGTTACACTGGGGCTGAGGGCTACACCTTC; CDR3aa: CASSYTGAEGYTF
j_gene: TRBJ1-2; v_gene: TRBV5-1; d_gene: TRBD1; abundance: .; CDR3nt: TGCGCCAGCAGCTCCGCCGGGACAGGGGACGATTACTATGGCTACACCTTC; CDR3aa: CASSSAGTGDDYYGYTF
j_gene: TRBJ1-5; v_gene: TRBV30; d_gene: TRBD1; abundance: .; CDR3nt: TGTGCCTGGAGGGCCCGGACAGGGTTCGGTCAGCCCCAGCATTTT; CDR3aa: CAWRARTGFGQPQHF